The subject of this entry is one TCR beta chain. Its matching antigen is unknown. The PCR ran on 60 Vbeta and 13 Jbeta primers. The repertoire was sequenced with immunoSEQ multiplex PCR; TCRdb's copy has only in-frame clones and lacks some. The repertoire consists of 120,000 or so clones, with roughly three fifths occurring once and the leading ten covering 1.5% to 1.9%. The CDR3 has 15 residues. The V end was cut by 6 bases, the J end by 1 base, with 16 bases between. The germline V gene has CDR1 MDHEN and CDR2 SYDVKM. The sample comes from a study of cytomegalovirus exposure and HLA in healthy donors. Study conclusions and caveats: Most TCR sequences showed up rarely, but some public TCRs showed up in many donors. TCR beta chains numbering more than 150 were designated cytomegalovirus-associated. When presence/absence was analysed, sequencing depth was taken to be roughly uniform across donors. By a later analysis, the bulk of CMV-associated TCR beta chains appeared HLA-restricted.

The rearrangement joins TRBV28 to TRBJ2-7, with D possibly TRBD2 on 5 matching bases. Source material: PBMCs. This TCR came from a man between 18 and 29 years old in good health and CMV-seronegative. DNA of the CDR3: TGTGCCAGCAGGAGTCAGCGGAAACCTTCCTACGAGCAGTACTTC. Its protein product is CASRSQRKPSYEQYF.